The 31 T cell receptor beta chains reported below all come from one sample, sequenced in a study of CD8 T cells in ankylosing spondylitis. TCRdb redid the calling of the 5' RACE reads with MiXCR, one entry per CDR3 protein. The profile shows about 64,000 distinct CDR3 sequences, more than 5.5% of them singletons. What was sequenced was synovial fluid, either unsorted or a sorted T cell fraction (not recorded which). The receptors come from a male donor with ankylosing spondylitis.

In this sample, this clonotype turned up many times. This chain links TRBV29-1 with TRBJ2-5, with D unresolved. CDR1 SQVTM and CDR2 ANQGSEA come from the germline V gene. V gave up 3 bases and J gave up 0 bases, with 17 bases separating them. The CDR3 has 16 amino acids. CDR3 residues: CSVDPGTNQYQETQYF. The DNA for the CDR3 is TGCAGCGTTGATCCCGGTACTAACCAGTACCAAGAGACCCAGTACTTC.

The V gene is TRBV19, the J gene TRBJ1-5; no clear D gene. CDR1 LNHDA and CDR2 SQIVND come from the germline V gene (reference sequence). V lost 4 bases and J 0 bases, leaving 13 bases between the germline ends. This CDR3 spans 16 amino acids. In DNA, the CDR3 is TGTGCCAGTAGTACGGCACGGGGATATAGCAATCAGCCCCAGCATTTT. It codes for CASSTARGYSNQPQHF.

There are many counts of this clonotype. The J gene is TRBJ2-1, the V gene TRBV7-9; D perhaps matches TRBD2 (5 bases). Trimming took off 5 bases at V and 5 bases at J, with 19 bases between the two ends. Germline CDR1 and CDR2: SEHNR and FQNEAQ (reference sequence). The length of the CDR3 is 16 residues. The CDR3 nucleotides read TGTGCCAGCAGCGGGCTGGGAGCTCGGGGAGACAATGAGCAGTTCTTC. It encodes CASSGLGARGDNEQFF.

This clonotype was recorded many times. The chain uses TRBV20-1 and TRBJ2-4, with D possibly being TRBD2 (6 bases). V lost 0 bases and J 5 bases, leaving 14 bases between the germline ends. CDR1 is DFQATT and CDR2 is SNEGSKA in the germline V gene (reference sequence). The CDR3 has 15 amino acids. The DNA of the CDR3 is TGCAGTGCTAGAGACGGGACCGGGAGCCAAAACATTCAGTACTTC. As protein: CSARDGTGSQNIQYF.

This rearrangement joins TRBV19 to TRBJ2-3; D gene ambiguous. Germline V gene sequence: CDR1 LNHDA, CDR2 SQIVND (reference sequence). The CDR3 extends over 14 amino acids. V lost 0 bases and J lost 2, with 6 bases in between. The CDR3 DNA reads as TGTGCCAGTAGTATAGACACGGCCACAGATACGCAGTATTTT. Translating gives CASSIDTATDTQYF.

This clonotype has at least ten counts. The chain links TRBV5-4 to TRBJ2-1; perhaps TRBD2 as D (6 bases). V was cut by 0 bases and J by 2 bases, with 9 bases left in between. This CDR3 region has 15 residues. Germline V gene lookup returns CDR1 SGHNT and CDR2 YYREEE (reference sequence). The CDR3 region is CASSLEGGTYNEQFF. The CDR3 DNA reads TGTGCCAGCAGCTTGGAGGGCGGGACCTACAATGAGCAGTTCTTC.

There are a few counts of this clonotype. V and J are TRBV18 and TRBJ2-7; D unresolved. Trimming cost V 4 bases and J 3 bases, with 4 bases left between them. Germline lookup yields CDR1 KGHSH and CDR2 LQKENI. CDR3 length: 11 residues. The DNA for the CDR3 is TGTGCCAGCTCACGAGACTACGAGCAGTACTTC. This encodes CASSRDYEQYF.

CDR3 protein: CSVSGLSEETQYF. For the CDR3, the DNA is TGCAGTGTTTCGGGACTAAGTGAGGAGACCCAGTACTTC. This chain connects TRBV20-1 to TRBJ2-5, with 7 bases matching TRBD2. Germline loops: CDR1 DFQATT, CDR2 SNEGSKA (reference sequence). The CDR3 consists of 13 residues. V was clipped by 7 bases and J by 5 bases; unmatched bases: 10.

The genes are TRBV19 and TRBJ2-2, with 8 bases lining up with TRBD1. Germline V gives CDR1 LNHDA, CDR2 SQIVND (reference sequence). Trimming removed 6 bases from V and 6 bases from J; junction bases left unmatched: 3. This CDR3 spans 13 amino acids. The CDR3 coding sequence is TGTGCCAGTAGACTGACAGGGGCCGGGGAGCTGTTTTTT. Its translation is CASRLTGAGELFF.

The chain uses TRBV11-3 and TRBJ2-3; D not certain. The CDR3 is 15 residues long. Deletions cut 5 bases from V and 4 bases from J, with 16 bases between. In germline, CDR1 is SGHNT, CDR2 YENEEA. CDR3: CASSQGRPRADTQYF. CDR3 sequence (DNA): TGTGCCAGCAGCCAAGGTCGGCCACGGGCAGATACGCAGTATTTT. Combining the CDR3 with reference TRBV11-3 and TRBJ2-3 gives the whole variable domain EAGVVQSPRYKIIEKKQPVAFWCNPISGHNTLYWYLQNLGQGPELLIRYENEEAVDDSQLPKDRFSAERLKGVDSTLKIQPAELGDSAVYLCASSQGRPRADTQYFGPGTRLTVL.

This clonotype was detected many times. The V gene is TRBV2, the J gene TRBJ2-7; weak D call: TRBD1 (6 bases). V lost 4 bases to trimming and J lost 4 bases, with 11 bases between them. Germline lookup yields CDR1 SNHLY and CDR2 FYNNEI. The length of the CDR3 is 13 residues. The CDR3: CASSVLQGYEQYF. The CDR3 coding sequence is TGTGCCAGCAGTGTGTTACAGGGATACGAGCAGTACTTC.

This clonotype is classed as medium-sized (0.01 to 0.1%). The gene calls are TRBV29-1 and TRBJ2-7, with 7 bases matching TRBD1. The CDR3 runs 14 residues. In germline, CDR1 is SQVTM, CDR2 ANQGSEA. V dropped 2 bases and J dropped 5; count of bases not matched to a gene: 9. This CDR3 is CSVERQGQGDEQYF. The CDR3 nucleotides are TGCAGCGTTGAAAGACAGGGCCAAGGGGACGAGCAGTACTTC.

This chain connects TRBV3-1 to TRBJ2-1; D is uncertain. Germline CDR1 reads LGHDT; CDR2 reads YNNKEL (reference sequence). The CDR3 runs 15 residues. Between the trimmed V and J ends, which lost 1 base and 4 bases, there was a span of 11 bases. The CDR3 DNA sequence: TGTGCCAGCAGCCAAGGCCCCCTGGGTTACAATGAGCAGTTCTTC. Residues: CASSQGPLGYNEQFF.

This clonotype was picked up many times. This chain connects TRBV5-1 to TRBJ2-4; D perhaps matches TRBD2 (5 bases). The CDR3 length is 13 residues. Germline loops: CDR1 SGHRS, CDR2 YFSETQ. Trimming took 5 bases from V and 8 from J, leaving 14 bases between them. This CDR3 is CASRTMEEDIQYF. DNA of the CDR3: TGCGCCAGCAGGACAATGGAGGAGGACATTCAGTACTTC.

The V gene is TRBV20-1, the J gene TRBJ2-1, with 9 nucleotides matching TRBD2. The J segment lost 4 bases and the V segment lost 1 base, leaving 8 bases of the junction unmatched. CDR1 is DFQATT, CDR2 SNEGSKA, per germline (reference sequence). This CDR3 region has 16 residues. The CDR3 loop reads CSARVDLAGLYNEQFF. CDR3 in DNA: TGCAGTGCTAGAGTTGACCTAGCGGGATTGTACAATGAGCAGTTCTTC.

The chain links TRBV18 to TRBJ2-1; 11 bases are shared with TRBD2. The CDR3 has 17 residues. CDR1 KGHSH and CDR2 LQKENI come from the germline V gene. J was trimmed by 1 base and V by 1 base; bases with no gene match: 3. CDR3 residues: CASSPRTSGSSYNEQFF. CDR3 in DNA: TGTGCCAGCTCACCACGGACTAGCGGGTCTTCCTACAATGAGCAGTTCTTC.

This rearrangement joins TRBV29-1 to TRBJ2-3, with a weak D call TRBD1 (5 bases). CDR3 length equals 13 residues. The germline gives CDR1 SQVTM, CDR2 ANQGSEA. Trimming removed 4 bases at V and 3 bases at J, with 11 bases between. This CDR3 reads CSVGGHETDTQYF. CDR3 in DNA: TGCAGCGTTGGCGGACACGAAACAGATACGCAGTATTTT.

The chain uses TRBV12-3 or TRBV12-4 and TRBJ2-3; TRBD2 agrees at 7 bases. V lost 8 bases, J lost 0 bases, and 20 bases stayed unmatched. This CDR3 spans 19 amino acids. The CDR3 here is CASGGEGLMGGRSTDTQYF. The DNA of the CDR3 is TGTGCCAGCGGGGGGGAGGGGCTGATGGGAGGAAGGAGCACAGATACGCAGTATTTT.

There are many counts of this clonotype. The chain uses TRBV5-1 and TRBJ2-1; 10 bases are a match to TRBD2. The CDR3 is 15 amino acids. Per germline, CDR1 SGHRS and CDR2 YFSETQ. Trimming at V came to 1 base and at J to 7 bases, leaving 5 bases not matched to a gene. The DNA of the CDR3 is TGCGCCAGCAGCTTGAGTCTAGCGGGAGCGAATGAGCAGTTCTTC. Protein: CASSLSLAGANEQFF.

V is TRBV27 and J is TRBJ1-2; 12 nucleotides agree with TRBD1. The CDR3 sequence is 16 residues long. From germline, CDR1 is MNHEY and CDR2 SMNVEV (reference sequence). Germline trimming cut 5 bases from V and 4 bases from J; bases unmatched to any gene: 8. CDR3 coding DNA: TGTGCCAGCAGTGCAACCGGGACAGGGGGCATCTATGGCTACACCTTC. Translated, it gives CASSATGTGGIYGYTF.

This clonotype was seen many times. The CDR3 spells CAIGSAGGGPLGMGEQYF. In DNA, the CDR3 is TGTGCCATCGGTTCCGCGGGAGGGGGTCCCCTCGGTATGGGCGAGCAGTACTTC. This chain connects TRBV10-3 to TRBJ2-7; 9 nucleotides align to TRBD2. From germline, CDR1 is ENHRY and CDR2 SYGVKD. V trimming: 8 bases; J trimming: 6 bases; junction bases outside the gene matches: 23. This CDR3 region has 18 residues.

This clonotype was detected a few times. V and J are TRBV2 and TRBJ1-6, with D perhaps matching TRBD1 (5 bases). The V gene lost 0 bases and the J gene lost 9 bases, with 15 bases spanning the gap. The CDR3 has 16 amino acids. Germline V gene data show CDR1 as SNHLY and CDR2 as FYNNEI. The CDR3: CASSEAWSGLGSPLHF. CDR3 coding DNA: TGTGCCAGCAGTGAAGCGTGGTCAGGGCTCGGTTCACCCCTCCACTTT.

CDR3 loop: CASSLTLDEQYF. CDR3 sequence (DNA): TGCGCCAGCAGCCTTACTTTGGACGAGCAGTACTTC. The rearrangement links TRBV5-1 to TRBJ2-7; unclear D gene. The CDR3 is made up of 12 amino acids. Trimming stripped 4 bases from V and 5 bases from J, with 10 bases between. Germline CDR1 is SGHRS and CDR2 is YFSETQ. Variable domain in full (rest from reference TRBV5-1 and TRBJ2-7): KAGVTQTPRYLIKTRGQQVTLSCSPISGHRSVSWYQQTPGQGLQFLFEYFSETQRNKGNFPGRFSGRQFSNSRSEMNVSTLELGDSALYLCASSLTLDEQYFGPGTRLTVT.

This clonotype occurred a few times. The chain joins TRBV24-1 to TRBJ2-5; maybe TRBD2 (5 bases). The CDR3 loop spans 16 amino acids. V shed 4 bases and J shed 2 bases, with 16 bases lying between them. Germline-derived CDR1 and CDR2 are KGHDR and SFDVKD. CDR3 DNA: TGTGCCACCAGTGACCGGACTGGCCCTGCACAAGAGACCCAGTACTTC. Encoded protein: CATSDRTGPAQETQYF.

The chain uses TRBV20-1 and TRBJ2-6; D uncertain. The CDR3 has 16 residues. V shed 0 bases and J shed 0 bases, with 9 bases lying between them. Germline V gene lookup returns CDR1 DFQATT and CDR2 SNEGSKA (reference sequence). The CDR3 DNA follows: TGCAGTGCTAGAGATTGGGCCTCCTCTGGGGCCAACGTCCTGACTTTC. Translated, it gives CSARDWASSGANVLTF.

This clonotype was counted only a few times. The chain carries TRBV21-1 and TRBJ2-7; TRBD1 is the table's D call and was not checked against the DNA. TRBV21-1 is described as a pseudogene. The length of the CDR3 is 20 residues. The CDR3 DNA reads TGTGCCACCCTGGAAGCGGGTCGTGGAGGGGGCTCGGGGTGTTGCTACGAGCAGTACTTC. Translating it yields CATLEAGRGGGSGCCYEQYF.

The gene calls are TRBV6-2 or TRBV6-3 and TRBJ1-1; D might be TRBD1 (5 bases). The CDR3 sequence is 15 residues long. Germline-derived CDR1 and CDR2 are MNHEY and SVGEGT. Trimming cost V 0 bases and J 11 bases, with 19 bases left between them. CDR3 residues: CASSYSDPRTRTAFF. CDR3 nucleotides: TGTGCCAGCAGTTACTCGGATCCCAGGACAAGGACGGCTTTCTTT.

The CDR3 loop is CSASGRPKKGNTEAFF. CDR3 in DNA: TGCAGTGCTAGTGGTCGGCCTAAGAAGGGGAACACTGAAGCTTTCTTT. This chain uses TRBV20-1 with TRBJ1-1, with no clear D. The CDR3 contains 16 residues. V dropped 3 bases and J dropped 1 base, with 18 bases sitting between them. Germline V gene lookup returns CDR1 DFQATT and CDR2 SNEGSKA (reference sequence).

CDR3 sequence: CATTRGKSQPQHF. In DNA, the CDR3 is TGTGCCACCACCCGAGGGAAGAGTCAGCCCCAGCATTTT. V gene TRBV6-1 combines with J gene TRBJ1-5; D unresolved. Germline assignment: CDR1 MNHNS and CDR2 SASEGT. The CDR3 extends over 13 amino acids. The V and J ends lost 10 bases and 6 bases respectively, with 16 bases between them.

This clonotype appeared a few times. The chain combines TRBV30 with TRBJ1-5, with a tentative D call TRBD1 (5 bases). V lost 2 bases and J 3 bases, leaving 8 bases between the germline ends. Germline V gene sequence: CDR1 GTSNPN, CDR2 SVGIG (reference sequence). The CDR3 length is 13 residues. The CDR3 DNA sequence: TGTGCCTGGAGTAGGGACCTCAATCAGCCCCAGCATTTT. Amino acid sequence: CAWSRDLNQPQHF.

The V gene is TRBV21-1, the J gene TRBJ2-1; the table's D gene call, TRBD1, was not cross checked with the DNA. TRBV21-1 is given as a pseudogene. The CDR3 totals 12 residues. The CDR3 here is CASTRGYDEQFF. Here the CDR3 DNA reads TGTGCCAGCACCAGGGGGTACGATGAGCAGTTCTTC.